This entry lists 20 T cell receptor beta chains sequenced from one sample in a study of control samples from healthy donors and cancer patients. The method was immunoSEQ multiplex PCR; TCRdb's version includes in-frame clones alone and lacks a portion of them. The sample has over 120,000 clones, 75% to 95% seen once. The sample consisted of blood. The receptors come from a man aged 25-45 years in good health.

The chain uses TRBV10-1 and TRBJ2-7, with D unresolved. CDR1 and CDR2 from the germline V gene are WNHNN and SYGVQD (reference sequence). V lost 4 bases, J lost 6 bases, and 10 bases lay in between. This CDR3 spans 12 amino acids. The CDR3: CASSGGNFEQYF. CDR3 coding DNA: TGCGCCAGCAGTGGTGGCAATTTCGAGCAGTACTTC.

The DNA for the CDR3 is TGTGCCAGCAGCGTAGGGAACCCCCGGGGGCCGGCCTACGAGCAGTACTTC. Residues: CASSVGNPRGPAYEQYF. The chain couples TRBV9 to TRBJ2-7; D could derive from TRBD1 or TRBD2 (6 bases each). Trimming left V 0 bases short and J 2 bases short, with 18 bases between. The germline V gene has CDR1 SGDLS and CDR2 YYNGEE. CDR3 size: 17 residues. Drawing the rest from reference TRBV9 and TRBJ2-7, the complete variable domain is DSGVTQTPKHLITATGQRVTLRCSPRSGDLSVYWYQQSLDQGLQFLIQYYNGEERAKGNILERFSAQQFPDLHSELNLSSLELGDSALYFCASSVGNPRGPAYEQYFGPGTRLTVT.

The rearrangement joins TRBV4-2 to TRBJ1-2; D is undetermined. Germline assignment: CDR1 LGHNA and CDR2 YNFKEQ. V dropped 0 bases and J dropped 3 bases, with 8 bases sitting between them. The CDR3 runs to 14 residues. In DNA, the CDR3 is TGTGCCAGCAGCCAAGATCCCCAGGACTATGGCTACACCTTC. It specifies CASSQDPQDYGYTF.

Here the CDR3 reads CAISESGTGGYGYTF. DNA for the CDR3: TGTGCCATCAGTGAGTCAGGGACAGGGGGCTATGGCTACACCTTC. This chain connects TRBV10-3 to TRBJ1-2, with 11 bases fitting TRBD1. The CDR3 loop spans 15 amino acids. V shed 0 bases, J shed 4 bases, and the junction held 1 base outside the gene matches. Germline CDR1 reads ENHRY; CDR2 reads SYGVKD.

This chain connects TRBV5-1 to TRBJ1-2; D not certain. CDR1 and CDR2 from the germline V gene are SGHRS and YFSETQ. Trimming took 0 bases from V and 8 from J, leaving 14 bases between them. This CDR3 region has 14 residues. The CDR3 is CASSLGTTSWGYTF. The DNA for the CDR3 is TGCGCCAGCAGCTTGGGGACCACCTCCTGGGGCTACACCTTC.

This clone was observed a single time. The CDR3 is CASSPGGTAYEQYF. CDR3 nucleotides: TGTGCCAGCTCACCTGGGGGGACAGCTTACGAGCAGTACTTC. The chain links TRBV18 to TRBJ2-7; TRBD1 is a possible D gene (7 bases). The ends were cut back, 3 bases at V and 4 bases at J, with 13 bases in the middle. Germline V CDR1 and CDR2: KGHSH, LQKENI. This CDR3 is built from 14 residues.

This chain joins TRBV7-8 and TRBJ1-5, with D possibly matching TRBD1 (6 bases). Germline V gives CDR1 SGHVS, CDR2 FQNEAQ. The CDR3 extends over 18 amino acids. V was pared by 2 bases and J by 5 bases, with 22 bases between. CDR3 DNA sequence: TGTGCCAGCAGCTTATTCTCCTTCGCTGGGGGGCAGCATCAGCCCCAGCATTTT. Translated, it gives CASSLFSFAGGQHQPQHF.

V and J are TRBV5-1 and TRBJ2-1; 9 nucleotides match TRBD2. Germline V gives CDR1 SGHRS, CDR2 YFSETQ. This CDR3 comprises 15 residues. V gave up 4 bases and J gave up 7 bases; unmatched junction bases: 9. Here the CDR3 reads CASSRVAGAFNEQFF. DNA of the CDR3: TGCGCCAGCAGCAGGGTAGCGGGGGCTTTTAATGAGCAGTTCTTC.

This chain links TRBV5-5 with TRBJ2-1, with TRBD1 identical over 10 bases. There are 14 residues in the CDR3. Germline assignment: CDR1 SGHKS and CDR2 YYEKEE (reference sequence). Germline trimming cut 0 bases from V and 14 bases from J; bases unmatched to any gene: 8. The chain's CDR3 is CASSLVFGTGVKFF. The CDR3 DNA reads as TGTGCCAGCAGCTTGGTGTTCGGGACAGGGGTCAAGTTCTTC.

The rearrangement uses TRBV4-1 and TRBJ1-5; D might be TRBD1 (5 bases). The V gene's germline CDR1 is MGHRA and CDR2 YSYEKL. The V and J ends lost 1 base and 4 bases respectively, with 11 bases between them. The CDR3 covers 15 residues. CDR3 nucleotide sequence: TGCGCCAGCAGCCAAGTTCTCGGGGCAAATCAGCCCCAGCATTTT. The encoded protein is CASSQVLGANQPQHF.

V usage is TRBV14 and J usage is TRBJ1-6; D gene ambiguous. The CDR3 sequence is 16 residues long. Germline lookup yields CDR1 SGHDN and CDR2 FVKESK. V dropped 6 bases and J dropped 0 bases, with 12 bases sitting between them. In DNA form, the CDR3 reads TGTGCCAGCAGTTTCGGGATTAGCTCCTATAATTCACCCCTCCACTTT. Translating gives CASSFGISSYNSPLHF. The variable domain in full, completed from reference TRBV14 and TRBJ1-6, reads EAGVTQFPSHSVIEKGQTVTLRCDPISGHDNLYWYRRVMGKEIKFLLHFVKESKQDESGMPNNRFLAERTGGTYSTLKVQPAELEDSGVYFCASSFGISSYNSPLHFGNGTRLTVT.

The V and J genes are TRBV15 and TRBJ1-4, with 8 bases fitting TRBD1. Germline V gene data show CDR1 as LNHNV and CDR2 as YYDKDF (reference sequence). The CDR3 has 15 residues. Trimming removed 3 bases from V and 5 bases from J; junction bases left unmatched: 5. This chain's CDR3 is CATSSGGDRNEKLFF. The CDR3 DNA reads as TGTGCCACCAGCAGCGGCGGGGACAGGAATGAAAAACTGTTTTTT.

This clone was recorded at least ten times. The V call is TRBV28, the J call TRBJ2-3; no clear D gene. V gave up 3 bases and J gave up 5 bases, with 12 bases separating them. The CDR3 sequence is 14 residues long. From germline, CDR1 is MDHEN and CDR2 SYDVKM. CDR3: CASSFMAPGDTQYF. In DNA form, the CDR3 reads TGTGCCAGCAGTTTCATGGCCCCCGGAGATACGCAGTATTTT.

This chain links TRBV13 with TRBJ2-2; 8 bases line up with TRBD1. Germline V gene lookup returns CDR1 PRHDT and CDR2 FYEKMQ (reference sequence). Unmatched junction bases numbered 4, after V lost 0 bases and J lost 4 bases. The CDR3 spans 16 residues. The CDR3 nucleotides read TGTGCCAGCAGCTTAGGGGGCAGGGGGCGCACCGGGGAGCTGTTTTTT. Translating it yields CASSLGGRGRTGELFF.

CDR3 loop: CAWSVAMDGYTF. The CDR3 nucleotides are TGTGCCTGGAGTGTAGCTATGGATGGCTACACCTTC. The chain links TRBV30 to TRBJ1-2; D is unclear. The CDR3 totals 12 residues. The V end lost 0 bases, the J end lost 6 bases, and 8 bases lay between the germline ends. The germline V gene has CDR1 GTSNPN and CDR2 SVGIG (reference sequence).

V is TRBV6-5 and J is TRBJ2-3; 11 nucleotides match TRBD2. This CDR3 spans 15 amino acids. The trim removed 6 bases at V and 4 bases at J, leaving 6 bases unmatched. CDR1 MNHEY and CDR2 SVGAGI come from the germline V gene. Written as DNA, the CDR3 is TGTGCCAGCAGAGACGGTAGCGGGGGGGCAGATACGCAGTATTTT. This codes for CASRDGSGGADTQYF.

V gene TRBV18 combines with J gene TRBJ2-3, with D uncertain. Trimming removed 3 bases at V and 0 bases at J, with 19 bases between. Germline CDR1 KGHSH, CDR2 LQKENI. CDR3 length equals 18 residues. CDR3 amino acids: CASSPLPWSAGSTDTQYF. The DNA of the CDR3 is TGTGCCAGCTCACCGCTCCCGTGGTCCGCCGGGAGCACAGATACGCAGTATTTT.

As regards this clone: In the same sample, other DNA sequences code for this CDR3. The chain carries TRBV5-1 and TRBJ1-1; 7 bases are a match to TRBD1. From germline, CDR1 is SGHRS and CDR2 YFSETQ. The CDR3 is 16 residues long. V lost 1 base to trimming and J lost 0 bases; unmatched junction nucleotides: 6. The CDR3 reads CASSLSGTGVNTEAFF. CDR3 sequence (DNA): TGCGCCAGCAGCTTGTCAGGCACAGGGGTGAACACTGAAGCTTTCTTT.

The chain employs TRBV14 and TRBJ2-7; TRBD1 agrees at 11 bases. CDR1 is SGHDN, CDR2 FVKESK, per germline. J gave up 2 bases and V 4 bases, and 1 base lay outside the gene matches. CDR3 length equals 14 residues. CDR3 bases: TGTGCCAGCAGCCCGGGACAGGGGGCCTACGAGCAGTACTTC. Translating it yields CASSPGQGAYEQYF.

The genes are TRBV7-6 and TRBJ2-1; D not certain. The CDR3 runs 15 residues. V lost 4 bases to trimming and J lost 1 base, with 11 bases between them. The germline V gene has CDR1 SGHVS and CDR2 FNYEAQ. Here the CDR3 reads CASSSDSSSYNEQFF. CDR3 DNA: TGTGCCAGCAGCTCCGACTCGAGTTCCTACAATGAGCAGTTCTTC.